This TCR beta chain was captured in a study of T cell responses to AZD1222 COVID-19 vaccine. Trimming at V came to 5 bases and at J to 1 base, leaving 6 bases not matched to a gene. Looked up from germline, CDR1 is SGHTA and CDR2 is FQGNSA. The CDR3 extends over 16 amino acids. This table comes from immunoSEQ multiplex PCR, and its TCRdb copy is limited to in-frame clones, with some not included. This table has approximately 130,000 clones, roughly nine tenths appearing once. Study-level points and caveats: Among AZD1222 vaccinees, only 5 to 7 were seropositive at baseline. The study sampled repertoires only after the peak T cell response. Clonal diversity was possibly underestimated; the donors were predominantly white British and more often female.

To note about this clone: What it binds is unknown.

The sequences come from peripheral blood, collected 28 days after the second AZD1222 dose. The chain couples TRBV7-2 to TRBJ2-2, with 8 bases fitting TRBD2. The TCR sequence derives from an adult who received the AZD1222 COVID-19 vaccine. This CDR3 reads CASSSSGAMNTGELFF. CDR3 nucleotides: TGTGCCAGCAGCAGTAGCGGGGCTATGAACACCGGGGAGCTGTTTTTT.